A selection of T cell receptor beta chains follows, all from one sample in a study of blood T cell repertoires in COVID-19. The protocol was immunoSEQ multiplex PCR, while the TCRdb copy is restricted to in-frame clones and leaves out a portion. This repertoire shows over 85,000 clones, 70% to 90% found once; its top ten account for about 5%. Specimen: peripheral blood. These TCRs come from a man in his 70s with acute or convalescent COVID-19. Each CDR3 is given with its conserved first and last residue. Fields, in order: D gene, V gene, clone size, J gene, CDR3 protein, CDR3 DNA. The D gene is left open where the match is weak. The listing skips clone size in some rows; elsewhere it reads once, few, many or a size class.

TRBD2,TRBV5-6,few,TRBJ2-7,CASSTGLASYEQYF,TGTGCCAGCAGCACCGGACTAGCTTCCTACGAGCAGTACTTC
TRBD1,TRBV7-9,NA,TRBJ2-3,CASSLRKSHRGADTQYF,TGTGCCAGCAGCTTGAGGAAGTCCCACAGGGGCGCAGATACGCAGTATTTT
NA,TRBV12-3/TRBV12-4,NA,TRBJ1-5,CASSLMRNQPQHF,TGTGCCAGCAGTTTGATGAGGAATCAGCCCCAGCATTTT
TRBD1,TRBV9,NA,TRBJ1-5,CASSEGTGLGQPQHF,TGTGCCAGCAGCGAGGGGACAGGGCTGGGTCAGCCCCAGCATTTT
NA,TRBV30,NA,TRBJ2-5,CAWSVLGLQETQYF,TGTGCCTGGAGTGTATTGGGGCTACAAGAGACCCAGTACTTC
NA,TRBV24-1,once,TRBJ1-1,CATSWGGEAFF,TGTGCCACCAGTTGGGGGGGTGAAGCTTTCTTT
TRBD2,TRBV7-8,NA,TRBJ2-3,CASSQGAGGPADTQYF,TGTGCCAGCAGCCAGGGAGCGGGGGGGCCAGCGGATACGCAGTATTTT
NA,TRBV9,NA,TRBJ1-2,CASSVGVAGNYGYTF,TGTGCCAGCAGCGTAGGAGTTGCAGGGAACTATGGCTACACCTTC
TRBD1,TRBV9,NA,TRBJ1-3,CASSVTQGASGNTIYF,TGTGCCAGCAGCGTAACACAGGGGGCTTCTGGAAACACCATATATTTT
NA,TRBV7-9,NA,TRBJ1-6,CASSLAGANNSPLHF,TGTGCCAGCAGCTTAGCGGGGGCGAATAATTCACCCCTCCACTTT
NA,TRBV2,NA,TRBJ1-1,CASRRVRGIEAFF,TGTGCCAGCAGGAGGGTCCGGGGGATTGAAGCTTTCTTT
NA,TRBV14,NA,TRBJ1-2,CASTPPGLSNYGYTF,TGTGCCAGCACTCCCCCGGGACTCTCTAACTATGGCTACACCTTC
TRBD1,TRBV19,NA,TRBJ1-2,CASSTDRGNYGYTF,TGTGCCAGTAGTACTGACAGGGGGAACTATGGCTACACCTTC
NA,TRBV5-1,NA,TRBJ1-6,CASSQDGQHNSPLHF,TGCGCCAGCAGCCAAGATGGACAGCATAATTCACCCCTCCACTTT
NA,TRBV25-1,few,TRBJ1-5,CASSRGSNQPQHF,TGTGCCAGCAGCAGGGGTAGCAATCAGCCCCAGCATTTT
NA,TRBV2,once,TRBJ1-3,CASSEARSGNTIYF,TGTGCCAGCAGTGAAGCCCGCTCTGGAAACACCATATATTTT
NA,TRBV5-1,NA,TRBJ2-5,CASSLDLSGDGETQYF,TGCGCCAGCAGCTTGGACCTATCAGGGGATGGCGAGACCCAGTACTTC
TRBD1,TRBV7-2,few,TRBJ1-2,CASSPNRDRVDYGYTF,TGTGCCAGCAGCCCTAACCGGGACAGGGTAGACTATGGCTACACCTTC
NA,TRBV2,NA,TRBJ2-3,CASREQGYTDTQYF,TGTGCCAGCCGGGAACAGGGATACACAGATACGCAGTATTTT
NA,TRBV5-1,NA,TRBJ2-3,CASSTAEKRPSDTQYF,TGCGCCAGCAGCACGGCTGAAAAGCGGCCTTCGGATACGCAGTATTTT
NA,TRBV28,NA,TRBJ2-1,CASSLGGLVNEQFF,TGTGCCAGCAGTTTGGGGGGGCTAGTGAATGAGCAGTTCTTC
NA,TRBV3-1/TRBV3-2,NA,TRBJ2-5,CASSQAVPTQYF,TGTGCCAGCAGCCAAGCCGTCCCGACCCAGTACTTC
NA,TRBV12-3/TRBV12-4,once,TRBJ1-5,CASSLTGNQPQHF,TGTGCCAGCAGTTTAACGGGAAATCAGCCCCAGCATTTT
NA,TRBV21-1,NA,TRBJ2-7,CASSKGGGTECF,TGTGCCAGCAGCAAAGGGGGTGGGACAGAATGCTTC
TRBD2,TRBV6-4,medium-sized,TRBJ2-3,CASSDTTSGGRDTQYF,TGTGCCAGCAGTGACACGACTAGCGGGGGACGTGATACGCAGTATTTT
NA,TRBV7-6,NA,TRBJ2-7,CASSLSGTRGSYEQYF,TGTGCCAGCAGCCTTTCCGGGACTCGAGGGTCCTACGAGCAGTACTTC
TRBD1,TRBV19,NA,TRBJ1-6,CASSTIQGDSPLHF,TGTGCCAGTAGTACTATACAGGGGGATTCACCCCTCCACTTT
TRBD1,TRBV5-4,NA,TRBJ1-2,CASSLIGQGANYGYTF,TGTGCCAGCAGCCTCATCGGACAGGGGGCTAACTATGGCTACACCTTC
NA,TRBV5-1,NA,TRBJ2-5,CASSFTGRGGETQYF,TGCGCCAGCAGCTTTACTGGGCGCGGAGGAGAGACCCAGTACTTC
TRBD1,TRBV28,NA,TRBJ1-6,CASSLWPGTAYNSPLHF,TGTGCCAGCAGTTTATGGCCCGGGACAGCTTATAATTCACCCCTCCACTTT
TRBD2,TRBV5-4,NA,TRBJ2-3,CASSLEGLATDTQYF,TGTGCCAGCAGCTTGGAGGGACTAGCAACAGATACGCAGTATTTT
NA,TRBV11-2,NA,TRBJ2-3,CASSSGLTLGDTQYF,TGTGCCAGCAGCTCGGGACTGACCCTGGGGGATACGCAGTATTTT
TRBD2,TRBV10-1,NA,TRBJ2-3,CASSEASGGSSRTQYF,TGCGCCAGCAGTGAAGCTAGCGGGGGGTCTTCTCGGACGCAGTATTTT
NA,TRBV2,NA,TRBJ2-2,CASSPNGGAYAGELFF,TGTGCCAGCAGTCCAAATGGGGGGGCTTATGCCGGGGAGCTGTTTTTT
TRBD2,TRBV5-6,NA,TRBJ2-3,CASSLWLAGGEADTQYF,TGTGCCAGCAGCTTGTGGCTAGCGGGGGGGGAGGCAGATACGCAGTATTTT
NA,TRBV28,NA,TRBJ1-4,CASSLGTPATNEKLFF,TGTGCCAGCAGCCTGGGGACACCTGCAACTAATGAAAAACTGTTTTTT
NA,TRBV29-1,NA,TRBJ1-6,CSARGGVVNNSPLHF,TGCAGCGCCCGGGGAGGCGTGGTGAATAATTCACCCCTCCACTTT
TRBD2,TRBV15,NA,TRBJ2-3,CATSRDLAGGPSTDTQYF,TGTGCCACCAGCAGAGATCTAGCGGGGGGGCCCAGCACAGATACGCAGTATTTT
NA,TRBV7-6,NA,TRBJ2-2,CASSIVRGSSTGELFF,TGTGCCAGCAGCATTGTCAGGGGTTCGTCCACCGGGGAGCTGTTTTTT
TRBD1,TRBV5-1,once,TRBJ2-7,CASAGTGGSYEQYF,TGCGCCAGCGCCGGGACAGGGGGCTCCTACGAGCAGTACTTC
TRBD2,TRBV28,NA,TRBJ2-3,CASTKDPPGLATTGMRTDTQYF,TGTGCCAGCACAAAAGACCCCCCGGGACTAGCGACTACTGGGATGAGGACAGATACGCAGTATTTT
TRBD1,TRBV7-9,NA,TRBJ2-1,CASSTTTGGRTYNEQFF,TGTGCCAGCAGCACCACTACAGGGGGCAGGACCTACAATGAGCAGTTCTTC
NA,TRBV18,NA,TRBJ1-1,CASSPGQNTEAFF,TGTGCCAGCTCACCAGGGCAGAACACTGAAGCTTTCTTT
NA,TRBV5-5,NA,TRBJ1-5,CASSIVYQPQHF,TGTGCCAGCAGTATAGTATATCAGCCCCAGCATTTT
TRBD2,TRBV7-8,NA,TRBJ2-4,CASSLTSGGKNIQYF,TGTGCCAGCAGCTTAACAAGCGGGGGAAAAAACATTCAGTACTTC
NA,TRBV19,NA,TRBJ2-5,CASSIGTEETQYF,TGTGCCAGTAGTATAGGTACAGAAGAGACCCAGTACTTC